This T cell receptor beta chain appears in the sequencing data of a study of blood T cell repertoires in COVID-19. There are 12 residues in the CDR3. Germline CDR1 SGHRS, CDR2 YFSETQ. Original handling: For nucleated cells, counts were estimated from reference gene primer amplification. The method was immunoSEQ multiplex PCR; TCRdb's version includes in-frame clones alone and lacks a portion of them. That table gives V, J and clone size, and the DNA gave D and trimming. This sample yields fewer than 200,000 clones, of which under 85% are seen a single time; less than 10% belongs to the top ten. With regard to this clone: The junction and the germline gene differ at one end; a read error may be behind it.

The rearrangement uses TRBV5-1 and TRBJ1-2; a weak D match, TRBD1 (5 bases). Input material: peripheral blood. The sequence was collected from a woman aged 70-85 years with COVID-19, enrolled during active disease. The CDR3, as DNA: TGCGCCAGCAGCTTGGTAGGGGAACCCCCGGCCTTC. Translated: CASSLVGEPPAF.